The T cell receptor beta chain described here comes from a study of regulatory T cells in long-lasting Graves disease. Study-level background: Graves' patients who were just diagnosed had used antithyroid drugs for under 3 months.

HTBI primers from iRepertoire and Arm-PCR of CDR3 regions yielded the TCR beta libraries. TCRdb redid the calling of the multiplex PCR reads with MiXCR, one entry per CDR3 protein. The data contain 520,000 or so distinct CDR3 sequences, more than 10% of them singletons. Trimming shortened V by 5 bases and J by 8 bases, and 9 bases separated the two germline ends. Germline lookup yields CDR1 MNHNS and CDR2 SASEGT. The CDR3 runs 11 residues. Time point of the sample: newly diagnosed GD, antithyroid drugs for less than 3 months. Making the TCR library involved RNA that had been extracted from PBMCs. The sample holds a few counts of this clonotype. This same sample was also part of a study on T cells in Graves' hyperthyroidism and ophthalmopathy.

The sequence came from a woman aged 30 to 39 with Graves disease. The chain employs TRBV6-1 and TRBJ1-2; no definite D call. Sequenced material: peripheral blood mononuclear cells (PBMCs), taken at new diagnosis, from a patient treated with antithyroid drugs. The CDR3 DNA reads as TGTGCCAGCAGTAAGGAGGAGGGCTACACCTTC. Translated: CASSKEEGYTF.